The clone carrying this TCR beta chain was observed a handful of times. Its antigen is undetermined. V was clipped by 3 bases and J by 5 bases, with 13 bases between them. The CDR3 is made up of 14 amino acids. Every TCR beta cDNA library bore unique molecular identifiers. Between about 0.95 and 11 million T cells gave rise to around 500,000 cDNA molecules. One entry per CDR3 protein, called by TCRdb with MiXCR from the PCR reads. The sample has hundreds of thousands of distinct CDR3 sequences; roughly 47% are singletons. The data are from a study of post-analysis software for immune sequencing data. Study-wide context: Recorded disease courses covered relapsing-remitting, secondary progressive and progressive-relapsing multiple sclerosis. Some patients had no subtype annotation.

Whole-study findings and limits: Samples sharing a preparation batch grouped tightly together when assessed by F measure. In patients, about 5 TRBV segments were more frequent than in controls, with TRBV5-6, TRBV5-1 and TRBV20-1 among them. Multiple sclerosis patients showed significantly lower normalized Chao1 diversity than controls did.

The clonotype comes from a girl aged 5-17 years with multiple sclerosis. The V gene is TRBV12-3 or TRBV12-4, the J gene TRBJ1-2; D is uncertain. Sample: blood. The CDR3 reads CASSFGDRLYGYTF. In DNA form, the CDR3 reads TGTGCCAGCAGTTTTGGAGACCGTCTATATGGCTACACCTTC.